The present T cell receptor beta chain was sequenced within a study of technical replicates of blood from a handful of donors (dated by TCRdb to about 2017). The CDR3, cysteine through phenylalanine, is 16 amino acids long. The only DNA kept is the CDR3, 48 bases in frame from the first base. Relative to germline, V is 4 bases shorter and J is 4 bases shorter, with 18 bases between their ends. The germline V gene encodes CDR1 SGHRS and CDR2 YFSETQ. The method was the immunoSEQ multiplex PCR assay. TCRdb holds this immuneACCESS table with in-frame rearrangements only. Some clones are missing; in checked studies, unresolved V genes explain under half, and the rest has no known cause. The sample contains 100,000 or so clones, 96% of them found a single time. The ten largest clones represent roughly 0.19% of the sample. About this clone: Its cognate antigen has yet to be identified. No qualities accompany the bases; no much larger clone lies one base away.

The V and J genes are TRBV5-1 and TRBJ1-5, with TRBD1 as a weak D call on 5 bases. Sequencing was done on a sample of T cells isolated from PBMCs. The sequence came from a human donor in good health. The DNA sequence is as follows: TGCGCCAGCAGCCCAGGAGGGGATGTTTATAATCAGCCCCAGCATTTT. It specifies CASSPGGDVYNQPQHF.